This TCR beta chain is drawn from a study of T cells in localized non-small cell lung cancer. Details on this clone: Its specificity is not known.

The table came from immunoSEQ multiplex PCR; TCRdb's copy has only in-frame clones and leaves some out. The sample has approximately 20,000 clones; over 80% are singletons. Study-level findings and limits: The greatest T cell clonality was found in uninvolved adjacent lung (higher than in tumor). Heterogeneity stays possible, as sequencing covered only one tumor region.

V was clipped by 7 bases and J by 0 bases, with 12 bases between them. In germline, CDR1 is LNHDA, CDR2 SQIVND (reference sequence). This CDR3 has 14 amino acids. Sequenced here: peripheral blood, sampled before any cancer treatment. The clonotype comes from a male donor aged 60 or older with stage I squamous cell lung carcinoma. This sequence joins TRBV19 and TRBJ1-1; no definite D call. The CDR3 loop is CASKTQVMNTEAFF. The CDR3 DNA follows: TGTGCCAGTAAAACCCAAGTAATGAACACTGAAGCTTTCTTT.